The 31 T cell receptor beta chains reported below all come from one sample, sequenced in a study of blood T cell dynamics during melanoma immunotherapy. Produced via immunoSEQ multiplex PCR; TCRdb's table is partial and in-frame only. The table shows 750 to 1,000 clones, with about 88% occurring only once. Time point of the sample: week 3, after first cycle of checkpoint inhibitor. Sequenced here: cell-free DNA from blood, sampled from a patient treated with checkpoint blockade. The source is a human donor with melanoma.

The chain has TRBV29-1 and TRBJ2-1; the D gene is possibly TRBD1 (6 bases). Germline-derived CDR1 and CDR2 are SQVTM and ANQGSEA. The CDR3 has 13 amino acids. The V end lost 7 bases, the J end lost 7 bases, and 17 bases lay between the germline ends. The CDR3 DNA follows: TGCAGCGCCCGACAGGCAAACATTAATGAGCAGTTCTTC. Translating it yields CSARQANINEQFF.

The J gene is TRBJ1-4, the V gene TRBV7-2; D unresolved. Germline V lookup: CDR1 SGHTA, CDR2 FQGNSA. V lost 1 base to trimming and J lost 4 bases, with 7 bases between them. This CDR3 is built from 14 residues. This CDR3 is CASSLDSLNEKLFF. DNA of the CDR3: TGTGCCAGCAGCTTAGACAGTCTTAATGAAAAACTGTTTTTT.

This rearrangement joins TRBV8-2 to TRBJ2-6; TRBD1, the table's D call, was not compared with the DNA. TRBV8-2 counts as a pseudogene. This CDR3 comprises 16 residues. CDR3 DNA: TGTGGCAGCCGCATTATAACACAAAGTCGGGCCAACGTCCTGACTTTC. Translated, it gives CGSRIITQSRANVLTF.

The chain couples TRBV28 to TRBJ2-7; 8 nucleotides agree with TRBD1. The germline V gene encodes CDR1 MDHEN and CDR2 SYDVKM. The CDR3 totals 15 residues. The V and J ends lost 6 bases and 0 bases, in that order; junction bases with no gene match: 7. CDR3 amino acids: CASRPDRDHSYEQYF. The CDR3 DNA sequence: TGTGCCAGCAGACCGGACAGGGACCACTCCTACGAGCAGTACTTC.

The CDR3 here is CASSGDLETQYF. CDR3 nucleotide sequence: TGCGCCAGCAGCGGCGACCTAGAGACCCAGTACTTC. The rearrangement links TRBV5-1 to TRBJ2-5; no reliable D call. The CDR3 has 12 residues. V dropped 4 bases and J dropped 4 bases, with 8 bases sitting between them. Germline CDR1 and CDR2: SGHRS and YFSETQ.

This chain uses TRBV19 with TRBJ1-3, with TRBD1 as a possible D gene (6 bases). This CDR3 has 14 amino acids. The V gene lost 7 bases and the J gene lost 3 bases, with 13 bases spanning the gap. The germline V gene encodes CDR1 LNHDA and CDR2 SQIVND (reference sequence). The CDR3 sequence: CASKLGHGGNTIYF. The CDR3 bases are TGTGCCAGTAAACTGGGACACGGTGGAAACACCATATATTTT. Drawing the rest from reference TRBV19 and TRBJ1-3, the complete variable domain is DGGITQSPKYLFRKEGQNVTLSCEQNLNHDAMYWYRQDPGQGLRLIYYSQIVNDFQKGDIAEGYSVSREKKESFPLTVTSAQKNPTAFYLCASKLGHGGNTIYFGEGSWLTVV.

This chain links TRBV7-4 with TRBJ1-2; D gene uncertain. Germline CDR1 is SGHVT and CDR2 is SQSDAQ. The germline V and J ends were trimmed by 1 base and 4 bases, with 13 bases remaining between them. The CDR3 runs to 15 residues. Here the CDR3 reads CASSLDPRKPYGYTF. CDR3 nucleotide sequence: TGTGCCAGCAGCTTAGACCCACGGAAGCCCTATGGCTACACCTTC.

This sequence joins TRBV28 and TRBJ2-5; tentative D call: TRBD2 (5 bases). The CDR3 spans 13 residues. The V and J ends lost 7 bases and 0 bases respectively, with 9 bases between them. Germline V gene sequence: CDR1 MDHEN, CDR2 SYDVKM. The chain's CDR3 is CASTRRDQETQYF. CDR3 bases: TGTGCCAGCACGAGGCGGGACCAAGAGACCCAGTACTTC.

This rearrangement joins TRBV7-8 to TRBJ2-1; the match to TRBD1 covers 9 bases. Germline lookup yields CDR1 SGHVS and CDR2 FQNEAQ. CDR3 length: 13 residues. The V and J ends lost 4 bases and 7 bases, in that order; junction bases with no gene match: 2. The CDR3 loop reads CASSWTGDNEQFF. CDR3 sequence (DNA): TGTGCCAGCAGCTGGACAGGGGATAATGAGCAGTTCTTC. Full variable domain (remainder filled in from reference TRBV7-8 and TRBJ2-1): GAGVSQSPRYKVAKRGQDVALRCDPISGHVSLFWYQQALGQGPEFLTYFQNEAQLDKSGLPSDRFFAERPEGSVSTLKIQRTQQEDSAVYLCASSWTGDNEQFFGPGTRLTVL.

This clone is a singleton in its sample. The chain employs TRBV4-1 and TRBJ2-2; D unclear. The germline CDR1 and CDR2 sequences are MGHRA and YSYEKL. Trimming left V 0 bases short and J 0 bases short, with 8 bases between. The CDR3 covers 16 residues. The CDR3 DNA reads TGCGCCAGCAGCCAAGACATAAATTCGAACACCGGGGAGCTGTTTTTT. It translates to CASSQDINSNTGELFF.

V is TRBV9 and J is TRBJ2-3; weak D call: TRBD1 (7 bases). The V gene's germline CDR1 is SGDLS and CDR2 YYNGEE. V lost 0 bases to trimming and J lost 10 bases, with 15 bases between them. CDR3 size: 14 residues. The CDR3 nucleotides are TGTGCCAGCAGCGTAGAGGGGGCTGGGACTCCGCAGTATTTT. Protein: CASSVEGAGTPQYF.

The rearrangement joins TRBV4-1 to TRBJ2-7; possibly TRBD2 for D (5 bases). There are 15 residues in the CDR3. Germline lookup yields CDR1 MGHRA and CDR2 YSYEKL. Trimming stripped 3 bases from V and 3 bases from J, with 15 bases between. The CDR3 region is CASSQEEGAFYEQYF. CDR3 DNA: TGCGCCAGCAGCCAGGAAGAGGGAGCTTTCTACGAGCAGTACTTC.

The J gene is TRBJ1-1, the V gene TRBV30; D gene ambiguous. CDR1 is GTSNPN, CDR2 SVGIG, per germline (reference sequence). Trimming removed 5 bases at V and 6 bases at J, with 10 bases between. CDR3 length equals 11 residues. CDR3 amino acids: CAWGPGAEAFF. CDR3 DNA: TGTGCCTGGGGCCCAGGAGCTGAAGCTTTCTTT.

The chain joins TRBV6-1 to TRBJ1-6; weak D call: TRBD1 (6 bases). Germline V gene lookup returns CDR1 MNHNS and CDR2 SASEGT. There are 15 residues in the CDR3. The V and J ends lost 3 bases and 9 bases respectively, with 15 bases between them. DNA of the CDR3: TGTGCCAGCAGTGAGACAGGAAGAGAGGTTTCACCCCTCCACTTT. The encoded protein is CASSETGREVSPLHF.

V and J are TRBV9 and TRBJ1-2, with TRBD1 as a possible D gene (6 bases). Trimming shortened V by 4 bases and J by 0 bases, and 13 bases separated the two germline ends. CDR3 length: 15 amino acids. Germline V gene data show CDR1 as SGDLS and CDR2 as YYNGEE. CDR3 loop: CASSTSTGANYGYTF. CDR3 coding DNA: TGTGCCAGCAGCACGTCGACAGGCGCTAACTATGGCTACACCTTC.

This chain links TRBV10-3 with TRBJ2-3; TRBD1 matches at 9 bases. Germline assignment: CDR1 ENHRY and CDR2 SYGVKD. The CDR3 length is 16 residues. V dropped 6 bases and J dropped 0; count of bases not matched to a gene: 7. CDR3: CAIRPPTGGSTDTQYF. CDR3 bases: TGTGCCATCAGACCGCCGACAGGGGGAAGCACAGATACGCAGTATTTT.

The chain employs TRBV5-1 and TRBJ1-2; TRBD1 is a possible D gene (6 bases). The CDR3 contains 12 residues. Deletions cut 1 base from V and 6 bases from J, with 7 bases between. Germline CDR1 is SGHRS and CDR2 is YFSETQ. CDR3 sequence (DNA): TGCGCCAGCAGCTTGAACAGGGATGGCTACACCTTC. Residues: CASSLNRDGYTF. Based on the CDR3 plus reference TRBV5-1 and TRBJ1-2, the full variable domain is KAGVTQTPRYLIKTRGQQVTLSCSPISGHRSVSWYQQTPGQGLQFLFEYFSETQRNKGNFPGRFSGRQFSNSRSEMNVSTLELGDSALYLCASSLNRDGYTFGSGTRLTVV.

The chain carries TRBV7-8 and TRBJ2-2, with D possibly TRBD2 on 5 matching bases. The CDR3 consists of 14 residues. V was shortened by 4 bases and J by 4 bases, with 10 bases between the two germline ends. CDR1 is SGHVS, CDR2 FQNEAQ, per germline. This chain's CDR3 is CASSSTSATGELFF. The CDR3 DNA is TGTGCCAGCAGCTCCACTAGTGCCACCGGGGAGCTGTTTTTT.

The gene calls are TRBV4-3 and TRBJ1-2; TRBD1 agrees at 7 bases. Germline V gives CDR1 LGHNA, CDR2 YSLEER. CDR3 length: 15 amino acids. The junction had 10 bases not matched to a gene; V was cut back by 1 base and J by 8 bases. CDR3 protein: CASSQGNRGGGGYTF. The CDR3 DNA reads as TGCGCCAGCAGCCAAGGGAACAGGGGAGGCGGAGGCTACACCTTC.

The chain employs TRBV7-6 and TRBJ1-1; no firm D call. The CDR3 consists of 15 residues. The V end was cut by 0 bases, the J end by 1 base, with 9 bases between. From germline, CDR1 is SGHVS and CDR2 FNYEAQ. The CDR3 bases are TGTGCCAGCAGCTTAGCATCAGGAGGGAACACTGAAGCTTTCTTT. Translation: CASSLASGGNTEAFF. Based on the CDR3 plus reference TRBV7-6 and TRBJ1-1, the full variable domain is GAGVSQSPRYKVTKRGQDVALRCDPISGHVSLYWYRQALGQGPEFLTYFNYEAQQDKSGLPNDRFSAERPEGSISTLTIQRTEQRDSAMYRCASSLASGGNTEAFFGQGTRLTVV.

Points on this clone: The conserved closing phenylalanine or tryptophan is absent in this CDR3, likely reflecting a read error. The DNA is omitted, as the CDR3 cannot be located on it reliably, and the CDR3 follows TCRdb's listing. V gene TRBV5-6 combines with J gene TRBJ2-7; the table's D call TRBD2 went unverified against the DNA. Including both end residues, the CDR3 is 15 amino acids long. CDR1 and CDR2 from the germline V gene are SGHDT and YYEEEE. CDR3: CASSYSPKGLAGPQY.

This clone was recorded once. The V and J genes are TRBV7-9 and TRBJ2-5; a possible D gene is TRBD1 (5 bases). The J call may be mistaken, given a closer DNA end match to TRBJ2-7. This CDR3 has 12 residues. Germline CDR1 SEHNR, CDR2 FQNEAQ (reference sequence). The CDR3 DNA is TGTGCCAGCAGCTTCAACAGGTACGAGCAGTACTTC. This gives the protein CASSFNRYEQYF.

This sequence joins TRBV6-1 and TRBJ2-2; no clear D gene. The V and J ends lost 0 bases and 5 bases respectively, with 13 bases between them. The CDR3 contains 16 residues. The germline V gene has CDR1 MNHNS and CDR2 SASEGT. CDR3 amino acids: CASSEAAASRTGELFF. Here the CDR3 DNA reads TGTGCCAGCAGTGAAGCGGCGGCTAGTCGAACCGGGGAGCTGTTTTTT.

The rearrangement joins TRBV29-1 to TRBJ1-1, with unresolved D. CDR1 and CDR2 (germline): SQVTM, ANQGSEA. V was trimmed by 4 bases and J by 0 bases, leaving 15 bases between them. CDR3 size: 15 residues. CDR3 nucleotides: TGCAGCGTTGTAGGAGAGTCTACGATGAACACTGAAGCTTTCTTT. Translation gives CSVVGESTMNTEAFF.

V gene TRBV7-8 combines with J gene TRBJ2-4; D call uncertain. The CDR3 consists of 15 residues. The ends were cut back, 5 bases at V and 2 bases at J, with 13 bases in the middle. Germline CDR1 and CDR2: SGHVS and FQNEAQ. DNA for the CDR3: TGTGCCAGCAGCCGGGCGGCGGCCCCCAAAAACATTCAGTACTTC. Encoded protein: CASSRAAAPKNIQYF.

The gene calls are TRBV29-1 and TRBJ2-1; 10 nucleotides match TRBD1. Germline trimming cut 3 bases from V and 15 bases from J; bases unmatched to any gene: 8. The germline CDR1 and CDR2 sequences are SQVTM and ANQGSEA. This CDR3 is 12 amino acids long. The CDR3 sequence is CSVDSGQGVTFF. The CDR3 region has the DNA TGCAGCGTTGATTCAGGACAGGGGGTCACGTTCTTC.

V is TRBV28 and J is TRBJ1-1, with D hard to call. Looked up from germline, CDR1 is MDHEN and CDR2 is SYDVKM. V gave up 5 bases and J gave up 4 bases, with 17 bases separating them. This CDR3 contains 15 residues. The CDR3 nucleotides are TGTGCCAGCAGTCCCCGTTTCGGGTTTAGCACTGAAGCTTTCTTT. This encodes CASSPRFGFSTEAFF.

By share of the sample, this clone is hyperexpanded. The identical CDR3 is also encoded by other nucleotide sequences in the sample. The rearrangement joins TRBV11-2 to TRBJ2-1, with 8 bases aligning to TRBD1. With V trimmed by 1 base and J by 0 bases, 8 bases remained unmatched. This CDR3 is 18 amino acids long. CDR1 and CDR2 (germline): SGHAT, FQNNGV. In DNA form, the CDR3 reads TGTGCCAGCAGCTTAGTTTTTGGCACAGGGGGCTCCTACAATGAGCAGTTCTTC. Translated: CASSLVFGTGGSYNEQFF. Full variable domain (rest looked up from reference TRBV11-2 and TRBJ2-1): EAGVAQSPRYKIIEKRQSVAFWCNPISGHATLYWYQQILGQGPKLLIQFQNNGVVDDSQLPKDRFSAERLKGVDSTLKIQPAKLEDSAVYLCASSLVFGTGGSYNEQFFGPGTRLTVL.

This clone was counted between two and nine times. V and J are TRBV9 and TRBJ1-1; no firm D call. Trimming cost V 4 bases and J 8 bases, with 15 bases left between them. Germline CDR1 and CDR2: SGDLS and YYNGEE. CDR3 size: 13 residues. Here the CDR3 DNA reads TGTGCCAGCAGCCCACGCCCGCTTGAGGAAGCTTTCTTT. This encodes CASSPRPLEEAFF.

The rearrangement uses TRBV9 and TRBJ1-2, with 8 bases matching TRBD1. The germline V gene encodes CDR1 SGDLS and CDR2 YYNGEE. V shed 0 bases and J 4 bases; nucleotides not matched to a gene: 2. This CDR3 is 14 amino acids long. Here the CDR3 reads CASSVGDRLYGYTF. DNA of the CDR3: TGTGCCAGCAGCGTAGGGGACAGGCTCTATGGCTACACCTTC. Full variable domain (rest looked up from reference TRBV9 and TRBJ1-2): DSGVTQTPKHLITATGQRVTLRCSPRSGDLSVYWYQQSLDQGLQFLIQYYNGEERAKGNILERFSAQQFPDLHSELNLSSLELGDSALYFCASSVGDRLYGYTFGSGTRLTVV.

The genes are TRBV28 and TRBJ2-7; weak D call: TRBD1 (6 bases). Trimming cost V 3 bases and J 5 bases, with 17 bases left between them. This CDR3 spans 15 amino acids. Germline lookup yields CDR1 MDHEN and CDR2 SYDVKM. This CDR3 reads CASSFVGQGSDEQYF. Here the CDR3 DNA reads TGTGCCAGCAGTTTCGTCGGGCAGGGGTCGGACGAGCAGTACTTC.